This T cell receptor (beta chain) was retrieved from a study of blood T cell repertoires in COVID-19. CDR1 is SGHTA, CDR2 FQGNSA, per germline. V shed 8 bases and J shed 0 bases, with 9 bases lying between them. CDR3 length: 13 residues. Assay: immunoSEQ multiplex PCR; the TCRdb copy retains only in-frame clones and omits some. Among over 400,000 clones listed, 70% to 90% were seen once. This chain joins TRBV7-2 and TRBJ2-3; weak D call: TRBD2 (5 bases). The sequence was obtained from a human donor in a cohort sampled during active COVID-19. The sequencing sample was made of peripheral blood. The chain's CDR3 is CASDRGSTDTQYF. The CDR3 coding sequence is TGTGCCAGCGATCGGGGAAGCACAGATACGCAGTATTTT.